This T cell receptor (beta chain) derives from a study of blood T cell repertoires in COVID-19. Study as a whole: T cells, B-cell-depleted T cells, or PBMCs supplied cDNA or gDNA.

In the authors' methods: Amplifying reference gene primers gave estimates of nucleated cell counts. TCRdb's copy holds only in-frame clones and misses some; the assay was immunoSEQ multiplex PCR. That table supplies the V and J calls and clone size; D and trimming were determined from the DNA. The sample holds 150,000 to 200,000 clones; approximately 79% are singletons and the top ten take approximately 14%. CDR3 length: 13 residues. V was cut by 5 bases and J by 1 base, with 7 bases left in between. The V gene's germline CDR1 is KGHDR and CDR2 SFDVKD. This TCR was sampled from a man younger than 45 with active or convalescent COVID-19. This chain connects TRBV24-1 to TRBJ1-1; possible D gene TRBD1, 6 bases. Sequencing used peripheral blood. The CDR3 region has the DNA TGTGCCACCAGTGGACAGGCGAACACTGAAGCTTTCTTT. Translating gives CATSGQANTEAFF.